This is a list of T cell receptor beta chains from one sample in a study of blood T cell repertoires in COVID-19. The protocol was immunoSEQ multiplex PCR, while the TCRdb copy is restricted to in-frame clones and leaves out a portion. The sample has about 140,000 clones, approximately 87% seen once. What was sequenced was peripheral blood. The receptors come from a woman aged 45 to 65 with active or convalescent COVID-19. The CDR3 runs from the conserved cysteine through the conserved F or W. The D gene is left open where the match is weak. Only some rows state a clone size, as once, few, many or a class for expanded clones.

>-|TRBJ1-1|TRBV30|-
CAWNGGKITEAFF
TGTGCCTGGAACGGGGGAAAGATCACTGAAGCTTTCTTT
>-|TRBJ2-7|TRBV11-2|TRBD2
CASSSALAGELYEQYF
TGTGCCAGCAGCTCCGCACTAGCGGGAGAACTCTACGAGCAGTACTTC
>-|TRBJ2-3|TRBV5-1|-
CASSLFGDTQYF
TGCGCCAGCAGCTTATTCGGGGATACGCAGTATTTT
>-|TRBJ2-5|TRBV28|TRBD1
CASSLGQVETQYF
TGTGCCAGCAGTTTGGGACAGGTTGAGACCCAGTACTTC
>-|TRBJ1-2|TRBV12-3/TRBV12-4|-
CASMVGPNYGYTF
TGTGCCAGCATGGTCGGTCCTAACTATGGCTACACCTTC
>-|TRBJ2-1|TRBV6-5|TRBD2
CASSYREGPYNEQFF
TGTGCCAGCAGTTATAGGGAGGGCCCTTACAATGAGCAGTTCTTC
>-|TRBJ2-7|TRBV5-1|-
CASSRGFSYEQYF
TGCGCCAGCAGTAGGGGGTTCTCCTACGAGCAGTACTTC
>-|TRBJ1-5|TRBV4-2|-
CASSQDYNQPQHF
TGTGCCAGCAGCCAAGACTATAATCAGCCCCAGCATTTT
>-|TRBJ1-4|TRBV30|-
CAWSSGGEKLFF
TGTGCCTGGAGCTCAGGAGGTGAAAAACTGTTTTTT
>-|TRBJ1-5|TRBV20-1|TRBD1
CSASLIQGADQPQHF
TGCAGTGCTAGTCTTATACAGGGGGCTGATCAGCCCCAGCATTTT
>once|TRBJ2-1|TRBV21-1|-
CASSILLEQFF
TGTGCCAGCAGCATATTACTGGAGCAGTTCTTC
>-|TRBJ2-1|TRBV3-1/TRBV3-2|-
CASSQGLRVRIF
TGTGCCAGCAGCCAGGGCCTGAGGGTACGGATCTTC
>-|TRBJ2-7|TRBV30|TRBD2
CAWSVPGGLQYF
TGTGCCTGGAGTGTACCCGGGGGGTTGCAGTACTTC
>many|TRBJ1-2|TRBV4-1|-
CASSPHGGSPNYGYTF
TGCGCCAGCAGCCCCCATGGGGGGTCCCCGAACTATGGCTACACCTTC
>once|TRBJ1-2|TRBV15|TRBD1
CATSRVPTGSERGYTF
TGTGCCACCAGCAGAGTTCCGACAGGGAGCGAACGGGGCTACACCTTC
>-|TRBJ2-7|TRBV12-3/TRBV12-4|-
CASSWSGTYEQYF
TGTGCCAGCAGTTGGTCCGGGACCTACGAGCAGTACTTC
>-|TRBJ1-2|TRBV9|-
CASSPDSNYGYTF
TGTGCCAGCAGCCCCGACAGTAACTATGGCTACACCTTC
>-|TRBJ1-1|TRBV15|-
CATSRDFADGGYTEAFF
TGTGCCACCAGCAGAGATTTTGCCGACGGAGGTTACACTGAAGCTTTCTTT
>-|TRBJ2-7|TRBV4-1|TRBD1
CASSLQTGAPYEQYF
TGCGCCAGCAGCCTCCAGACAGGGGCGCCCTACGAGCAGTACTTC
>-|TRBJ2-1|TRBV28|-
CASSFRPGYRNEQFF
TGTGCCAGCAGTTTTAGGCCAGGGTATAGGAATGAGCAGTTCTTC
>-|TRBJ2-7|TRBV4-1|TRBD2
CASSQGQAGAYEQYF
TGCGCCAGCAGCCAAGGCCAAGCGGGGGCCTACGAGCAGTACTTC
>-|TRBJ2-2|TRBV7-7|-
CASSSGGRGTGELFF
TGTGCTAGCAGCTCTGGAGGGAGAGGGACCGGGGAGCTGTTTTTT
>-|TRBJ2-2|TRBV20-1|TRBD2
CSASYSASGDTGELFF
TGCAGTGCTAGTTACTCGGCTAGCGGGGACACCGGGGAGCTGTTTTTT
>-|TRBJ2-7|TRBV3-1/TRBV3-2|-
CASSQDYRETHEQYF
TGTGCCAGCAGCCAAGATTATCGGGAGACCCACGAGCAGTACTTC
>-|TRBJ2-5|TRBV19|-
CASSSLPSTGFFQETQYF
TGTGCCAGTAGTTCCCTGCCATCGACAGGATTTTTCCAAGAGACCCAGTACTTC
>-|TRBJ2-3|TRBV5-6|TRBD1
CASNQTGGKDTQYF
TGTGCCAGCAACCAGACAGGGGGCAAAGATACGCAGTATTTT
>once|TRBJ2-3|TRBV19|TRBD2
CASTHRLAGAIDTQYF
TGTGCCAGTACCCATCGACTAGCGGGAGCAATAGATACGCAGTATTTT
>-|TRBJ2-1|TRBV14|-
CASSQLGLSNEQFF
TGTGCCAGCAGCCAACTAGGACTCAGCAATGAGCAGTTCTTC
>-|TRBJ1-1|TRBV29-1|-
CSVEPPGNTEAFF
TGCAGCGTTGAGCCCCCAGGAAACACTGAAGCTTTCTTT
>once|TRBJ1-4|TRBV4-1|TRBD1
CASSQEPISGGTGHEKLFF
TGCGCCAGCAGCCAAGAACCGATCTCAGGGGGGACAGGGCATGAAAAACTGTTTTTT
>few|TRBJ1-5|TRBV27|-
CASSFVGQPQHF
TGTGCCAGCAGTTTTGTCGGGCAGCCCCAGCATTTT
>-|TRBJ1-2|TRBV11-2|TRBD1
CASSLGQGNYGYTF
TGTGCCAGCAGCTTAGGACAGGGTAACTATGGCTACACCTTC
>-|TRBJ1-1|TRBV13|TRBD1
CASSSSTEGAQGTEAFF
TGTGCCAGCAGCTCCTCGACCGAGGGGGCACAGGGAACTGAAGCTTTCTTT
>-|TRBJ1-2|TRBV7-2|-
CASSFSGTPSHYGYTF
TGTGCCAGCAGCTTCTCTGGGACACCCTCACACTATGGCTACACCTTC
>-|TRBJ2-5|TRBV30|-
CALTALETQYF
TGTGCCTTGACAGCTTTGGAGACCCAGTACTTC
>-|TRBJ2-1|TRBV29-1|-
CSVEQSFGAEGQFF
TGCAGCGTTGAACAGTCTTTTGGGGCGGAGGGGCAGTTCTTC
>-|TRBJ2-1|TRBV19|-
CASSRESPYNEQFF
TGTGCCAGTAGTAGGGAGTCCCCTTACAATGAGCAGTTCTTC
>-|TRBJ2-3|TRBV5-1|TRBD2
CASSTPLRESTDTQYF
TGCGCCAGCAGCACACCTTTGCGGGAGAGCACAGATACGCAGTATTTT
>-|TRBJ2-7|TRBV2|TRBD1
CASVRDRGIYEQYF
TGTGCCAGCGTCCGGGACAGGGGTATATACGAGCAGTACTTC
>-|TRBJ2-1|TRBV6-5|TRBD2
CASSRAGGNRQFF
TGTGCCAGCAGTAGAGCGGGAGGAAATCGGCAGTTCTTC
>-|TRBJ2-1|TRBV9|-
CASSVDVGRWKGNEQFF
TGTGCCAGCAGCGTAGACGTGGGGCGCTGGAAGGGCAATGAGCAGTTCTTC
>-|TRBJ2-7|TRBV7-6|TRBD2
CASSPRAGGLLGEQYF
TGTGCCAGCAGCCCTCGGGCGGGAGGGCTACTGGGAGAGCAGTACTTC
>-|TRBJ2-1|TRBV30|-
CACNVQENTYNEQFF
TGTGCCTGCAATGTACAGGAAAATACCTACAATGAGCAGTTCTTC
>-|TRBJ2-7|TRBV19|TRBD1
CASSAHLNRGETYEQYF
TGTGCCAGTAGTGCCCATCTCAACAGGGGTGAGACCTACGAGCAGTACTTC
>-|TRBJ2-2|TRBV9|TRBD1
CASSTGQGADGELFF
TGTGCCAGCAGCACGGGACAGGGGGCGGACGGGGAGCTGTTTTTT
>-|TRBJ2-1|TRBV28|-
CASSPWGTHNEQFF
TGTGCCAGCAGTCCCTGGGGGACACACAATGAGCAGTTCTTC
>-|TRBJ2-7|TRBV3-1/TRBV3-2|TRBD1
CASSHWDRAYEQYF
TGTGCCAGCAGCCATTGGGACAGGGCGTACGAGCAGTACTTC
>-|TRBJ2-1|TRBV24-1|TRBD1
CATSGQGADEQFF
TGTGCCACCAGTGGGCAGGGGGCCGATGAGCAGTTCTTC
>-|TRBJ2-5|TRBV7-8|TRBD1
CASSLARTGVAGETQYF
TGTGCCAGCAGCTTGGCCCGGACAGGGGTGGCTGGGGAGACCCAGTACTTC
>once|TRBJ2-7|TRBV13|TRBD2
CASQKTVAGNYEQYF
TGTGCCAGCCAAAAGACGGTAGCGGGGAACTACGAGCAGTACTTC
>-|TRBJ2-7|TRBV25-1|TRBD1
CASSGSGTGKPYEQYF
TGTGCCAGCAGTGGATCCGGGACAGGGAAGCCCTACGAGCAGTACTTC
>once|TRBJ2-2|TRBV7-9|-
CASSTWTQDTGELFF
TGTGCCAGCAGCACATGGACACAAGACACCGGGGAGCTGTTTTTT
>few|TRBJ1-2|TRBV30|-
CAWRQEGGFNYGYTF
TGTGCCTGGAGACAGGAAGGGGGATTTAACTATGGCTACACCTTC
>-|TRBJ1-2|TRBV5-8|TRBD1
CASSRRQGVNFYGYTF
TGTGCCAGCAGCCGCCGACAGGGAGTTAATTTTTATGGCTACACCTTC
>-|TRBJ2-7|TRBV2|TRBD2
CASTSEEAWTSGGEQYF
TGTGCCAGCACCTCTGAGGAGGCGTGGACTAGCGGGGGCGAGCAGTACTTC
>-|TRBJ1-2|TRBV6-5|-
CASSYSISTGYGYTF
TGTGCCAGCAGTTACTCGATCTCTACGGGCTATGGCTACACCTTC
>-|TRBJ2-1|TRBV13|-
CASSLGDNSYNEQFF
TGTGCCAGCAGCTTAGGGGACAACTCCTACAATGAGCAGTTCTTC
>-|TRBJ2-1|TRBV6-4|TRBD2
CASSGLAGRGEQFF
TGTGCCAGCAGTGGACTAGCGGGGAGGGGTGAGCAGTTCTTC
>-|TRBJ1-6|TRBV19|TRBD1
CASSMGRQGGSASSPLHF
TGTGCCAGTAGTATGGGCCGACAGGGAGGATCGGCGAGTTCACCCCTCCACTTT
>-|TRBJ1-5|TRBV21-1|-
CASSKSTGPGNQPQHF
TGTGCCAGCAGCAAATCGACAGGGCCTGGCAATCAGCCCCAGCATTTT